What follows is one T cell receptor (beta chain) and its context. No antigen is known for it. No base-level quality is on record; no much larger clone is a single base apart. Using the deep immunoSEQ assay, multiplex PCR amplified TCR CDR3 regions from genomic DNA. For each cell subset, the extracted genomic DNA was distributed evenly across all wells of several immunoSEQ 96-well plates, and each plate served as one replicate. For sorted subsets, 150 to 200 ng genomic DNA, equal to 25,000 to 35,000 T cell genomes, was loaded into each replicate PCR. Purified libraries were quantified with a Qubit 3.0 fluorometer, sized on a Bioanalyzer 2100, and re-quantified with the KAPA Library Quantification kit. Every immunoSEQ 96-well plate was sequenced on a separate single-read 150-cycle Illumina NextSeq 550 flow cell. On the study's bioinformatics: Because only junctional sequences without quality scores were contained in the immunoSEQ output, filtering matching that applied to full-length reads could not be performed. To assign V/J genes and CDR3, sequences were annotated using PyIR, a Python wrapper for IgBLAST v1.9, with IMGT germline references. Any read was removed if the V/J assignment was weak (E-value above 1e-6), the CDR3 was missing, or the read contained stop codons, out-of-frame junctions, or ambiguous translated residues. V3J clonotypes were defined by identical inferred V gene, J gene, and CDR3 amino acid sequence. To compute the percentage overlap between repertoires, the number of shared unique clonotypes was divided by the size of the smaller repertoire. Repertoire richness was assessed with RTK rarefaction, the Chao1 estimator, and Recon v2.1 estimates of unobserved clonotypes. Generation probabilities for all TCRbeta clonotypes obtained by the gDNA method from a few donors were computed using OLGA. TCRdb's version of the immuneACCESS table is confined to in-frame rearrangements and falls short of the full clone set. An unresolved V gene accounts for under half of the shortfall where checked; the remainder is of unknown origin. D and trimming were read from the DNA, whereas the V and J calls and clone size are those reported in that table. A total of roughly 2,000,000 clones appear in this sample, roughly 94% of them only once. Approximately 1% of the sample lies in the top ten.

These data originate in a study of shared clonotypes between healthy human individuals (dated by TCRdb to the early 2020s). A note on the overall study: Two women and a few men aged 18 to 49 years were included in the cohort. Per donor, three plates each were used for CD4 naive and CD4 memory, two for CD8 naive, and one for CD8 memory. Different laboratories and diverse techniques were used to prepare libraries and sequence TCR repertoires, to increase sequencing depth and limit assay-specific biases. To estimate repertoire size and how much clonotypes are shared between individuals, the study performed deep sequencing of blood TCR repertoires from about 5 healthy adults. Each donor's leukapheresis produced roughly between about 0.85 and 10 billion PBMCs. General findings and caveats noted by the study authors: Pairwise subsampling led to the expectation that sequencing depth would affect the degree of clonotype sharing among donors. Across four donors, roughly 5.1% of naive CD4, roughly 3.4% of naive CD8, 2% to 2.5% of memory CD4, and approximately 0.42% of memory CD8 clonotypes were shared. The small number of donors limited the genetic and exposure-history diversity represented. Incomplete sequencing was indicated by rarefaction of sorted-subset datasets, despite the large sequencing depth. Sampling was restricted to blood, and TCR repertoires in tissue are likely to differ from TCR repertoires in blood. Compared with non-shared clonotypes, clonotypes shared by all four sorted-subset donors had higher generation probabilities. Larger estimated clonotype richness was generally found for naive subsets than for memory subsets.

CD8 naive samples were obtained by positive selection for CCR7 among CD45RO-negative cells, yielding a CD45RA+CCR7+ population from which TemRA cells were excluded. The donors were healthy, HIV-negative adults who had no recently reported acute infections or vaccinations. Only Caucasian adults living in Nashville, Tennessee, USA were represented among the donors. Blood was collected by leukapheresis, and PBMCs were isolated by Ficoll-Histopaque density gradient centrifugation and then cryopreserved in liquid nitrogen vapor phase. Purity and quantity of every magnetically sorted T cell population were checked by analytical flow cytometry. Genomic DNA was isolated from every sorted fraction and measured by UV absorbance on a Nanodrop 2000c. The receptor's source is a man in his late teens or twenties in good health. The sample consisted of naive CD8+ T cells sorted from blood. This sample's cell subset or site label indicates: CD45RA+CCR7+.

The CDR3 has the sequence CASSLRGGTYYEQYF. The nucleotide sequence reads TGTGCCAGCAGTCTTCGCGGGGGGACATACTACGAGCAGTACTTC. This receptor chain uses TRBV27 and TRBJ2-7; 8 of the junction bases match TRBD2. Counted from cysteine to phenylalanine, this CDR3 has 15 amino acids. Left in the record is the CDR3 DNA by itself, 45 bases read in frame from the first base. In the germline V gene (reference sequence), CDR1 corresponds to MNHEY and CDR2 to SMNVEV. The V end gives up 5 bases and the J end 3 bases, leaving 9 bases in the junction not matched to a gene.